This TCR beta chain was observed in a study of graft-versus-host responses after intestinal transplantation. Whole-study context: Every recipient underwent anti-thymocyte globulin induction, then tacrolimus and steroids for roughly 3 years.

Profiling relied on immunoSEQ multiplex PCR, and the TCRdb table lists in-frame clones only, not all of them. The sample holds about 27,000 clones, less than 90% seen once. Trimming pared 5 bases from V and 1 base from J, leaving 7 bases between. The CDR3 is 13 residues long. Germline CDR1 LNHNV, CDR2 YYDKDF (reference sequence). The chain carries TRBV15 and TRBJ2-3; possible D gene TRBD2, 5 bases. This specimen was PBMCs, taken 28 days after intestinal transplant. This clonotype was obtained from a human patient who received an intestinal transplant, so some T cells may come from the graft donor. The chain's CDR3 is CATSGGRTDTQYF. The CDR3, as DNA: TGTGCCACCAGCGGAGGACGCACAGATACGCAGTATTTT.